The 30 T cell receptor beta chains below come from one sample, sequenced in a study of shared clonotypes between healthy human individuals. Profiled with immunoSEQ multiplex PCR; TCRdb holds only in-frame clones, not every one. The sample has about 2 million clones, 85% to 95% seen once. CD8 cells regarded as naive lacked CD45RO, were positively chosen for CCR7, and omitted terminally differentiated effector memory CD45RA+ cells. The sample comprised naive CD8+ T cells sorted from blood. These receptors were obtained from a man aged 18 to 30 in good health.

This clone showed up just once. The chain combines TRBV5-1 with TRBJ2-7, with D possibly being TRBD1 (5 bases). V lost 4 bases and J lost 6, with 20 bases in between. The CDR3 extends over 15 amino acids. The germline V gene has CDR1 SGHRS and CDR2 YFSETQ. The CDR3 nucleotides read TGCGCCAGCAGCCCCCTGGGTAGGGGCGAGGCCGAGCAGTACTTC. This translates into CASSPLGRGEAEQYF.

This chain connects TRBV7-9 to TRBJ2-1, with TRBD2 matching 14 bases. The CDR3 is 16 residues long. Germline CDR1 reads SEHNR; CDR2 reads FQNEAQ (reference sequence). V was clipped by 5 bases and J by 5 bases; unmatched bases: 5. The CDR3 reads CASSAGTSGSHNEQFF. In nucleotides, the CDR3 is TGTGCCAGCAGCGCGGGGACTAGCGGGAGCCACAATGAGCAGTTCTTC.

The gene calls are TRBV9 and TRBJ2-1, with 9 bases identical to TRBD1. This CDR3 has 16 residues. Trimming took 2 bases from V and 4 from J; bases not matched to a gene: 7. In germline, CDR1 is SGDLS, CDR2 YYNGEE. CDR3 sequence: CASSVAGTGMYNEQFF. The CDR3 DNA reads TGTGCCAGCAGCGTTGCCGGGACAGGGATGTACAATGAGCAGTTCTTC.

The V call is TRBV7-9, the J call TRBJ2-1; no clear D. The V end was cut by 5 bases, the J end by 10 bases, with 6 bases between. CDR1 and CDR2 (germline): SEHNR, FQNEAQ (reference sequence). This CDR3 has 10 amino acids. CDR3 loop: CASSPLEQFF. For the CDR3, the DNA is TGTGCCAGCAGCCCCCTCGAGCAGTTCTTC.

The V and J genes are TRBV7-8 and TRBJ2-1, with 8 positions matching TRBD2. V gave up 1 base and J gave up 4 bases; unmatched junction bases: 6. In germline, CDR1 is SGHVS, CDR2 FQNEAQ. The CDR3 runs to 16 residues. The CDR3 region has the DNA TGTGCCAGCAGCTTAGATGGGCGGGAGGAGTACAATGAGCAGTTCTTC. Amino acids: CASSLDGREEYNEQFF.

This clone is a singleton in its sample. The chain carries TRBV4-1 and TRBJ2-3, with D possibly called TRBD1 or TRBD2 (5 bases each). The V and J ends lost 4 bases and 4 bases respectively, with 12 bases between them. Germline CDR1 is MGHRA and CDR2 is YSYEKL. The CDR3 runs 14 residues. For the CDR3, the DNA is TGCGCCAGCAGCCTCCTAGCAGGGTCAGATACGCAGTATTTT. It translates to CASSLLAGSDTQYF.

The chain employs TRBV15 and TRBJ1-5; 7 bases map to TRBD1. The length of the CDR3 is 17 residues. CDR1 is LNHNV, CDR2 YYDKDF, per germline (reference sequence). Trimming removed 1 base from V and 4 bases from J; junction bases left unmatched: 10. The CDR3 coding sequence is TGTGCCACCAGCAGAGGGATGAGGGACAGCTTTAATCAGCCCCAGCATTTT. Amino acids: CATSRGMRDSFNQPQHF.

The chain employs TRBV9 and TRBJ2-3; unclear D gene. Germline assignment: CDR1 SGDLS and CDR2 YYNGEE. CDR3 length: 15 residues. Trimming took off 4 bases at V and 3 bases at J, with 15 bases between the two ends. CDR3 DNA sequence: TGTGCCAGCAGCCCCCCAGAGGATGGGACAGATACGCAGTATTTT. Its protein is CASSPPEDGTDTQYF. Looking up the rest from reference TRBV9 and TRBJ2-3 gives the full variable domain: DSGVTQTPKHLITATGQRVTLRCSPRSGDLSVYWYQQSLDQGLQFLIQYYNGEERAKGNILERFSAQQFPDLHSELNLSSLELGDSALYFCASSPPEDGTDTQYFGPGTRLTVL.

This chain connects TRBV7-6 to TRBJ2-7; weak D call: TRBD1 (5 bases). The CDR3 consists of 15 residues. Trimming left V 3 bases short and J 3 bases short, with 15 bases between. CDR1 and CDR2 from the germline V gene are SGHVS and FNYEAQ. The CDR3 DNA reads TGTGCCAGCAGCTTTGAGGCAGGGCATTACTACGAGCAGTACTTC. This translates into CASSFEAGHYYEQYF.

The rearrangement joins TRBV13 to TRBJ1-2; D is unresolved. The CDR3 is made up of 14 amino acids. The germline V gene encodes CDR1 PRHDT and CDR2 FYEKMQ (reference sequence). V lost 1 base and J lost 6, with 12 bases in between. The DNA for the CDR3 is TGTGCCAGCAGCTTAGCCGGTAGGGAGAATGGCTACACCTTC. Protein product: CASSLAGRENGYTF.

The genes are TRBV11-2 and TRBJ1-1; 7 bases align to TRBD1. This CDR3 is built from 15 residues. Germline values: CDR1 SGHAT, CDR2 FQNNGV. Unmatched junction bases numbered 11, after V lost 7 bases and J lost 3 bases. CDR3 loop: CASTISQQGYTEAFF. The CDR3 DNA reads TGTGCCAGCACCATTTCCCAACAGGGGTACACTGAAGCTTTCTTT.

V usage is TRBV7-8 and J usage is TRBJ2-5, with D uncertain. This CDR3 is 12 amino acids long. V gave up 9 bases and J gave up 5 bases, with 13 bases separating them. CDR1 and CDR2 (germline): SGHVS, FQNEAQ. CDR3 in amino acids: CASLIGSETQYF. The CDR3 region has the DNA TGTGCCAGTCTAATAGGGTCCGAGACCCAGTACTTC.

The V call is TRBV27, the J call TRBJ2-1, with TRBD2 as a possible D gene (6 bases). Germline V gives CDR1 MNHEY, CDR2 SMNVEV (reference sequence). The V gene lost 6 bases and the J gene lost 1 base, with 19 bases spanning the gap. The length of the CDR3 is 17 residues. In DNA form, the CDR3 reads TGTGCCAGCAGGCGGGGCCCTTCGGGCTTATCCTACAATGAGCAGTTCTTC. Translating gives CASRRGPSGLSYNEQFF.

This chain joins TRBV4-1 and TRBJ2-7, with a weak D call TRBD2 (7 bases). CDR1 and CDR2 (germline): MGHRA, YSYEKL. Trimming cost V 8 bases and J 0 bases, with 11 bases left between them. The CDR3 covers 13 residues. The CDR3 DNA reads TGCGCCAGCGGGGGGGCCAGCTCCTACGAGCAGTACTTC. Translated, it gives CASGGASSYEQYF.

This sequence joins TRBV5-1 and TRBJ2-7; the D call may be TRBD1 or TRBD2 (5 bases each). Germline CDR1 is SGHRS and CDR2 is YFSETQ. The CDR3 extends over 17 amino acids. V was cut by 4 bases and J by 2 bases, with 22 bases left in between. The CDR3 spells CASSPSRGVGKPYEQYF. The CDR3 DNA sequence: TGCGCCAGCAGCCCGTCGAGGGGCGTCGGGAAACCCTACGAGCAGTACTTC.

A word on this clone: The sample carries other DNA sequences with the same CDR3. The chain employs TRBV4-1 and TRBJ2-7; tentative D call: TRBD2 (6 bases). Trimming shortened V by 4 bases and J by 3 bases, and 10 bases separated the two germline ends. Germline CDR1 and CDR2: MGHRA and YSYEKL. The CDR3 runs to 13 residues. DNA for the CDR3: TGCGCCAGCAGCCCGGGGACTTTCTACGAGCAGTACTTC. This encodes CASSPGTFYEQYF.

The CDR3 reads CASSQVGQGQGNIQYF. As DNA, the CDR3 is TGTGCCAGCAGCCAAGTGGGACAGGGTCAGGGAAACATTCAGTACTTC. The chain has TRBV4-2 and TRBJ2-4, with TRBD1 identical over 9 bases. The germline CDR1 and CDR2 sequences are LGHNA and YNFKEQ. The J segment lost 6 bases and the V segment lost 1 base, leaving 7 bases of the junction unmatched. The CDR3 is made up of 16 amino acids.

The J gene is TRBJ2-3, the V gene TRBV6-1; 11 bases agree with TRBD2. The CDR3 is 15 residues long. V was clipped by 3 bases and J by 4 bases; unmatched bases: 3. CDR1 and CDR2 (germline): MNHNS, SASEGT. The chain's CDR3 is CASSDVAGGADTQYF. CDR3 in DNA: TGTGCCAGCAGTGACGTAGCGGGGGGGGCAGATACGCAGTATTTT.

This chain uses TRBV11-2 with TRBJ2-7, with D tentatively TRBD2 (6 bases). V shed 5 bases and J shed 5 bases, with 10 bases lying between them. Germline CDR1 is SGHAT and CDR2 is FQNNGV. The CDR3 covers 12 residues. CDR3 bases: TGTGCCAGCAGCATGACTAGTAACGAGCAGTACTTC. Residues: CASSMTSNEQYF.

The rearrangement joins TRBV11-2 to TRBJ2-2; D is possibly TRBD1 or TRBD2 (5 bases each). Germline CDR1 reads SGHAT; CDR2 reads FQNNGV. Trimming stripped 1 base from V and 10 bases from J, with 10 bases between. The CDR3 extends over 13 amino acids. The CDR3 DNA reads TGTGCCAGCAGCTTAGGTCCGGGGACGGAGCTGTTTTTT. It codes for CASSLGPGTELFF.

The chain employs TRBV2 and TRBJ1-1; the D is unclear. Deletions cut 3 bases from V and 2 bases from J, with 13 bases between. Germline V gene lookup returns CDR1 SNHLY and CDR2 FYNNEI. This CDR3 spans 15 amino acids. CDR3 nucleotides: TGTGCCAGCAGTGATCCGCGGGGTTTCAACACTGAAGCTTTCTTT. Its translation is CASSDPRGFNTEAFF.

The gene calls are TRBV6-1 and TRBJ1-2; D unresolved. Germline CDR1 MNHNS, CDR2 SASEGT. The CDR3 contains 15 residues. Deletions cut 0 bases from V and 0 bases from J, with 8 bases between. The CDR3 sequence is CASSEAVVANYGYTF. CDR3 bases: TGTGCCAGCAGTGAAGCGGTGGTCGCTAACTATGGCTACACCTTC.

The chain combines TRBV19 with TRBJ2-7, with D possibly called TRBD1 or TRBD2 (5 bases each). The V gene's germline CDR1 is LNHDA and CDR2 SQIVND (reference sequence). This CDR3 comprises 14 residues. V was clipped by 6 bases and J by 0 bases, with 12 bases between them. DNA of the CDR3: TGTGCCAGTAGCTTTCGGGACCTCTCCTACGAGCAGTACTTC. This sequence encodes CASSFRDLSYEQYF.

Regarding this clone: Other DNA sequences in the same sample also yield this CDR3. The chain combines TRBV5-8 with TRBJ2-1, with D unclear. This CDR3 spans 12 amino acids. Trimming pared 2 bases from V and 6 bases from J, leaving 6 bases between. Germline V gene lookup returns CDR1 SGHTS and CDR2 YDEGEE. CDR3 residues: CASSFPGNEQFF. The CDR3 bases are TGTGCCAGCAGCTTTCCGGGCAATGAGCAGTTCTTC.

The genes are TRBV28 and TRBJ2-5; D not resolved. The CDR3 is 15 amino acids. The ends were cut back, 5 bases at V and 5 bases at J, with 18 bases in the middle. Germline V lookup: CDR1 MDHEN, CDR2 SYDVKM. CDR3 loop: CASSMFELRWETQYF. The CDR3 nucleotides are TGTGCCAGCAGTATGTTCGAGCTGCGTTGGGAGACCCAGTACTTC.

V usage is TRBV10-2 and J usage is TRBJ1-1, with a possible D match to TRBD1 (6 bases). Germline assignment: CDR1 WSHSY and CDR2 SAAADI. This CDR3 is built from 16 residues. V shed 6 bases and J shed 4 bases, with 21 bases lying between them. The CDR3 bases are TGCGCCAGCAGCAATAGGGGGGGCGAATCGGGCACTGAAGCTTTCTTT. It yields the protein CASSNRGGESGTEAFF.

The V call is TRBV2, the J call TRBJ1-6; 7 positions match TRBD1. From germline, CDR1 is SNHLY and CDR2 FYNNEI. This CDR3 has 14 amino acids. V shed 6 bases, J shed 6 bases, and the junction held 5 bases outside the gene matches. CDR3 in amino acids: CASRPGQLNSPLHF. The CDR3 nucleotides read TGTGCCAGCAGGCCGGGACAGCTTAATTCACCCCTCCACTTT.

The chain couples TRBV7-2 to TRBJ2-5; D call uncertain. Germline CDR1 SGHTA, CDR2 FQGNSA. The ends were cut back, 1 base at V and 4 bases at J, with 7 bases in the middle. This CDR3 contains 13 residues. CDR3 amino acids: CASSLGKRETQYF. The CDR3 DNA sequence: TGTGCCAGCAGCTTAGGGAAGCGAGAGACCCAGTACTTC.

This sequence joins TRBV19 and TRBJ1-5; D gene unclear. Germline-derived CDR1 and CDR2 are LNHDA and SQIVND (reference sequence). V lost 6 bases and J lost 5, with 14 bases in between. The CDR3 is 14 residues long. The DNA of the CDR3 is TGTGCCAGTAGCGTACGAGAATGGTATCAGCCCCAGCATTTT. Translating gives CASSVREWYQPQHF.

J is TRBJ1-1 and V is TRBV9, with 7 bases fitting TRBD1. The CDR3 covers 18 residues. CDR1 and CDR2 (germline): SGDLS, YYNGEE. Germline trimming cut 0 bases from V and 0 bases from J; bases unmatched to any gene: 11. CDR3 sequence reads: CASSVDPSTGLLNTEAFF. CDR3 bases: TGTGCCAGCAGCGTAGACCCCTCGACAGGGCTTTTGAACACTGAAGCTTTCTTT.